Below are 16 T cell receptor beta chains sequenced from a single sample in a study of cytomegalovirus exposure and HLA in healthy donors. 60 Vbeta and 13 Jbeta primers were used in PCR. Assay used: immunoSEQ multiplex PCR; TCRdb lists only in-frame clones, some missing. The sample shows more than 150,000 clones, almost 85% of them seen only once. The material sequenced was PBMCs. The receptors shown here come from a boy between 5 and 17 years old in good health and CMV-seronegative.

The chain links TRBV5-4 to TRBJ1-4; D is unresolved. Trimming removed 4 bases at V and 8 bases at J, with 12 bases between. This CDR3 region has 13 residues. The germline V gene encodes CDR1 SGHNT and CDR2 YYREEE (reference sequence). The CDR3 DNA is TGTGCCAGCAGCCCGAGGAGAGGGGAAAAACTGTTTTTT. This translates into CASSPRRGEKLFF.

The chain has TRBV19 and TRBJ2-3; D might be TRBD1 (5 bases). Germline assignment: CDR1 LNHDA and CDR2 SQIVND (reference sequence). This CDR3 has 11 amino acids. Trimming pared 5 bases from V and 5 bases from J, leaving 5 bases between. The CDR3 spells CASSQGDTQYF. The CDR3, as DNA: TGTGCCAGTAGTCAGGGAGATACGCAGTATTTT.

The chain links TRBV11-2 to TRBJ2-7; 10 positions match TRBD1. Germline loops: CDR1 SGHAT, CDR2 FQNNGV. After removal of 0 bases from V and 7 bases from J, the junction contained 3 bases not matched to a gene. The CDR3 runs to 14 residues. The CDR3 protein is CASSLDRTGGEQYF. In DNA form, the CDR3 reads TGTGCCAGCAGCTTAGATCGGACAGGGGGAGAGCAGTACTTC. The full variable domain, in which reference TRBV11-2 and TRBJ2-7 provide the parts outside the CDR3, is EAGVAQSPRYKIIEKRQSVAFWCNPISGHATLYWYQQILGQGPKLLIQFQNNGVVDDSQLPKDRFSAERLKGVDSTLKIQPAKLEDSAVYLCASSLDRTGGEQYFGPGTRLTVT.

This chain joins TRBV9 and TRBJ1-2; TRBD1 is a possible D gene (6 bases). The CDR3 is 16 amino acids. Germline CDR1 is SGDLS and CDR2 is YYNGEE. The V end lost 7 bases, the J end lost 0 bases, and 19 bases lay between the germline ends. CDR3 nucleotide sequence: TGTGCCAGCGCGTCCGGGGGGCGGATTGCTAACTATGGCTACACCTTC. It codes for CASASGGRIANYGYTF. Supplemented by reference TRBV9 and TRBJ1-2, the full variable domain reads DSGVTQTPKHLITATGQRVTLRCSPRSGDLSVYWYQQSLDQGLQFLIQYYNGEERAKGNILERFSAQQFPDLHSELNLSSLELGDSALYFCASASGGRIANYGYTFGSGTRLTVV.

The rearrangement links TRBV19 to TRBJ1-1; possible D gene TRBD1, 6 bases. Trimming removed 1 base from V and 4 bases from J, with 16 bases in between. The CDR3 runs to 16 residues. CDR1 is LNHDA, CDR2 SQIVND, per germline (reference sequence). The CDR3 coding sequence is TGTGCCAGTAGTATAGCCCCCCCAACAGGGATCACTGAAGCTTTCTTT. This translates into CASSIAPPTGITEAFF.

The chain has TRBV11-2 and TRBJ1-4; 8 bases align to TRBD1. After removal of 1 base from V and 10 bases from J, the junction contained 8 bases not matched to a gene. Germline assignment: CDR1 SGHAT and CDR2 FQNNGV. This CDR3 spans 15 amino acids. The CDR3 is CASSLATGVGRKLFF. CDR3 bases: TGTGCCAGCAGCTTAGCGACAGGGGTAGGGCGAAAACTGTTTTTT. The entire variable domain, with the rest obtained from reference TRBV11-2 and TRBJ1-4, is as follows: EAGVAQSPRYKIIEKRQSVAFWCNPISGHATLYWYQQILGQGPKLLIQFQNNGVVDDSQLPKDRFSAERLKGVDSTLKIQPAKLEDSAVYLCASSLATGVGRKLFFGSGTQLSVL.

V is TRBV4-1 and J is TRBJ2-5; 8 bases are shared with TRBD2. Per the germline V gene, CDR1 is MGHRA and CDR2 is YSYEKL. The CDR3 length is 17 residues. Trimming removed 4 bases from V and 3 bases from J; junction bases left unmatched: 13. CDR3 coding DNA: TGCGCCAGCAGCCGCGTAAAGAGGACTAGCATCAAAGAGACCCAGTACTTC. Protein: CASSRVKRTSIKETQYF.

As DNA, the CDR3 is TGCGCCAGCAGCCAAGATACAGGCTATGGCTACACCTTC. This gives the protein CASSQDTGYGYTF. This sequence joins TRBV4-3 and TRBJ1-2; weak D call: TRBD1 (5 bases). The V and J ends lost 0 bases and 4 bases respectively, with 6 bases between them. The CDR3 sequence is 13 residues long. CDR1 is LGHNA and CDR2 is YSLEER in the germline V gene.

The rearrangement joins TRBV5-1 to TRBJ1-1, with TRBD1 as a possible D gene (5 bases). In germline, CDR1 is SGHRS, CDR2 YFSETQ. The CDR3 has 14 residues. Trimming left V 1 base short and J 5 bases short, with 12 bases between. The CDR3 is CASSLRARGTEAFF. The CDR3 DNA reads TGCGCCAGCAGCTTGAGGGCTAGGGGTACTGAAGCTTTCTTT.

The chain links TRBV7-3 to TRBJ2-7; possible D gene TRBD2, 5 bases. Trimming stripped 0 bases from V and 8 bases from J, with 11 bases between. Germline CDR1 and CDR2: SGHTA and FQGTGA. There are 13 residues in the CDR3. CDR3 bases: TGTGCCAGCAGCTTAACGTGGGGAGACCAGCAGTACTTC. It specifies CASSLTWGDQQYF.

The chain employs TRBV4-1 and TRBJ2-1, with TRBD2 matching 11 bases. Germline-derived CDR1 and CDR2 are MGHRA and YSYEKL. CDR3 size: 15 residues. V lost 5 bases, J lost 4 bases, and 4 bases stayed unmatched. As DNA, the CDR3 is TGCGCCAGCAGCGAAAGACTAGCGGGATACAATGAGCAGTTCTTC. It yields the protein CASSERLAGYNEQFF.

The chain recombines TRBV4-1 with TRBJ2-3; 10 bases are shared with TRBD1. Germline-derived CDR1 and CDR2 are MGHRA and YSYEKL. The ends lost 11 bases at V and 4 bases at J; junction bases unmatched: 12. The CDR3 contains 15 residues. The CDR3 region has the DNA TGCGCCTCGATCCCGGGACAGGGGATGGCAGATACGCAGTATTTT. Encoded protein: CASIPGQGMADTQYF.

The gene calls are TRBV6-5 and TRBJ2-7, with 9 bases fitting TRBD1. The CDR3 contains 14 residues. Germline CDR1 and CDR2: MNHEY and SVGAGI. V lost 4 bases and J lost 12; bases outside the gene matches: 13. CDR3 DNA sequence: TGTGCCAGCAGTTCCGGGGAACAGGGGGCGCCCCGGTACTTC. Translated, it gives CASSSGEQGAPRYF.

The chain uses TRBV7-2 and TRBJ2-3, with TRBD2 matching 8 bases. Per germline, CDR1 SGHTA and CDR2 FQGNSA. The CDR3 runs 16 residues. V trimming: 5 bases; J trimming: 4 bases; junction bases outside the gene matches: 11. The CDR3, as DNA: TGTGCCAGCAGCCCGAAACCCGGGACTAGACCAGATACGCAGTATTTT. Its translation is CASSPKPGTRPDTQYF.

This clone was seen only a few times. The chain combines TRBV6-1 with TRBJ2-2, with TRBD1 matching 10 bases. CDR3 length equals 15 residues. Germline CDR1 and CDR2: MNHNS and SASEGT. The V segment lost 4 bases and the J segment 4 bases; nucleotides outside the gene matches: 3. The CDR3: CASSVRDRGTGELFF. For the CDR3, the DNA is TGTGCCAGCAGTGTAAGGGACAGGGGCACCGGGGAGCTGTTTTTT.

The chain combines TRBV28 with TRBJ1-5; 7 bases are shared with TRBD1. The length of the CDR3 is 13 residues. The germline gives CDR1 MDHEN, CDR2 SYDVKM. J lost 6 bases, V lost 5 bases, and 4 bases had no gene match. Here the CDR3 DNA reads TGTGCCAGCAGTCACAGGGGTGTTCAGCCCCAGCATTTT. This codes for CASSHRGVQPQHF.